Presented here are 32 T cell receptor beta chains from one specimen sequenced in a study of Ad26.COV2.S vaccination and SARS-CoV-2 variants (dated by TCRdb to 2020 to 2022). The library was produced with the immunoSEQ multiplex PCR assay. TCRdb's version of the immuneACCESS table is confined to in-frame rearrangements and falls short of the full clone set. An unresolved V gene accounts for under half of the shortfall where checked; the remainder is of unknown origin. This sample is represented by some 460,000 clones; 80% to 90% of them were singletons. Clones ranked in the top ten supply approximately 1.7% of the sample. The treatment or condition label of this sample denotes: 19 received Ad26.COV2.S at low or high dose, single or two shots; 5 received placebo; per-sample allocation not given. Repertoires of vaccine and placebo recipients were sequenced from samples taken on day 63 after the first injection.

The sequences come from peripheral blood, collected in a trial of Ad26.COV2.S vaccine versus placebo. The receptors stem from a person aged 18 to 65 who received the Ad26.COV2.S COVID-19 vaccine or a placebo.

The chain joins TRBV10-2 to TRBJ1-6, with D perhaps TRBD1 (6 bases). Trimming pared 8 bases from V and 8 bases from J, leaving 16 bases between. Germline CDR1 and CDR2: WSHSY and SAAADI. The CDR3 has 14 residues. The CDR3 sequence is CASGFRGPYSPLHF. The DNA for the CDR3 is TGCGCCAGCGGATTCAGGGGACCCTATTCACCCCTCCACTTT.

The CDR3 nucleotides read TGTGCCAGCAGTGAACAGGGGAGCTCTGGAAACACCATATATTTT. Amino acids: CASSEQGSSGNTIYF. The V gene is TRBV2, the J gene TRBJ1-3; possible D gene TRBD1, 6 bases. The CDR3 is 15 residues long. Germline CDR1 is SNHLY and CDR2 is FYNNEI. Between the trimmed V and J ends, which lost 2 bases and 0 bases, there was a span of 8 bases.

The CDR3 sequence is CASSYTAEAYEQYF. The CDR3 DNA reads TGTGCCAGCAGTTACACGGCGGAAGCCTACGAGCAGTACTTC. The chain uses TRBV6-5 and TRBJ2-7, with D hard to call. The ends were cut back, 2 bases at V and 2 bases at J, with 10 bases in the middle. The CDR3 covers 14 residues. Germline V CDR1 and CDR2: MNHEY, SVGAGI.

The chain joins TRBV6-2 or TRBV6-3 to TRBJ1-1, with a possible D match to TRBD1 (6 bases). V was cut by 2 bases and J by 4 bases, with 14 bases left in between. CDR1 is MNHEY and CDR2 is SVGEGT in the germline V gene. The CDR3 covers 15 residues. The CDR3 spells CASSYGGGWGTEAFF. The DNA for the CDR3 is TGTGCCAGCAGTTACGGCGGGGGCTGGGGCACTGAAGCTTTCTTT.

The chain couples TRBV14 to TRBJ1-1, with D perhaps matching TRBD1 (6 bases). Per germline, CDR1 SGHDN and CDR2 FVKESK. The V end was cut by 4 bases, the J end by 0 bases, with 18 bases between. The CDR3 loop spans 17 amino acids. Here the CDR3 reads CASSRTGPGAVNTEAFF. CDR3 nucleotide sequence: TGTGCCAGCAGCCGGACCGGACCGGGGGCGGTGAACACTGAAGCTTTCTTT.

This chain joins TRBV9 and TRBJ2-2; 9 bases agree with TRBD1. The CDR3 is 15 residues long. Germline assignment: CDR1 SGDLS and CDR2 YYNGEE. Trimming at V came to 2 bases and at J to 1 base, leaving 0 bases not matched to a gene. CDR3 coding DNA: TGTGCCAGCAGCGTGGACAGGGGGAACACCGGGGAGCTGTTTTTT. The encoded protein is CASSVDRGNTGELFF.

The chain employs TRBV7-9 and TRBJ2-4; 8 bases fit TRBD1. The germline V gene has CDR1 SEHNR and CDR2 FQNEAQ (reference sequence). V was pared by 2 bases and J by 5 bases, with 2 bases of the junction left unmatched. The CDR3 has 14 amino acids. The chain's CDR3 is CASSLLQGENIQYF. The CDR3 DNA follows: TGTGCCAGCAGCTTATTACAGGGGGAAAACATTCAGTACTTC. Filled out from reference TRBV7-9 and TRBJ2-4, the complete variable domain reads DTGVSQNPRHKITKRGQNVTFRCDPISEHNRLYWYRQTLGQGPEFLTYFQNEAQLEKSRLLSDRFSAERPKGSFSTLEIQRTEQGDSAMYLCASSLLQGENIQYFGAGTRLSVL.

In the case of this clone: This specimen includes other DNA sequences encoding the same CDR3. The J gene is TRBJ1-2, the V gene TRBV18; 9 positions agree with TRBD1. Unmatched junction bases numbered 3, after V lost 4 bases and J lost 6 bases. Germline V gene lookup returns CDR1 KGHSH and CDR2 LQKENI. The CDR3 is 13 amino acids. CDR3 region: CASSRGQGDGYTF. The CDR3 coding sequence is TGTGCCAGCTCACGGGGACAGGGTGATGGCTACACCTTC.

V gene TRBV6-6 combines with J gene TRBJ2-7; D is unclear. The CDR3 sequence is 11 residues long. The germline V gene has CDR1 MNHNY and CDR2 SVGAGI (reference sequence). V was clipped by 10 bases and J by 3 bases, with 10 bases between them. The CDR3 loop is CATWNSYEQYF. The CDR3 DNA is TGTGCCACATGGAACAGCTACGAGCAGTACTTC.

CDR3 bases: TGTGCCAGCAGCGTCGCCGGGACCGAGCAGTTCTTC. This translates into CASSVAGTEQFF. This sequence joins TRBV9 and TRBJ2-1; D tentatively reads TRBD1 or TRBD2 (5 bases each). The CDR3 extends over 12 amino acids. V was cut by 2 bases and J by 10 bases, with 10 bases left in between. CDR1 and CDR2 from the germline V gene are SGDLS and YYNGEE.

A word on this clone: Other DNA variants within this sample encode the same CDR3. The rearrangement links TRBV7-6 to TRBJ1-1; D remains ambiguous. The CDR3 is 16 amino acids. Germline V gene sequence: CDR1 SGHVS, CDR2 FNYEAQ. The V gene lost 1 base and the J gene lost 2 bases, with 14 bases spanning the gap. The CDR3 reads CASSLEGGRTNTEAFF. As DNA, the CDR3 is TGTGCCAGCAGCTTAGAGGGCGGCAGGACTAACACTGAAGCTTTCTTT.

V usage is TRBV3-1 (or the pseudogene TRBV3-2) and J usage is TRBJ2-1, with 12 bases matching TRBD2. CDR1 is LGHDT and CDR2 is YNNKEL in the germline V gene (reference sequence). The CDR3 consists of 19 residues. The ends lost 0 bases at V and 8 bases at J; junction bases unmatched: 14. The CDR3 region has the DNA TGTGCCAGCAGCCAAGATTTTACGGTGGGACTAGCGGGTGGGGATGAGCAGTTCTTC. Amino acid sequence: CASSQDFTVGLAGGDEQFF.

The rearrangement joins TRBV5-1 to TRBJ2-2, with D possibly TRBD2 on 6 matching bases. The CDR3 covers 16 residues. The germline V gene has CDR1 SGHRS and CDR2 YFSETQ. The V end was cut by 4 bases, the J end by 2 bases, with 15 bases between. DNA for the CDR3: TGCGCCAGCAGCACGTTAGCGGCCATAAACACCGGGGAGCTGTTTTTT. Protein: CASSTLAAINTGELFF.

The chain combines TRBV10-3 with TRBJ1-1; 8 bases agree with TRBD1. CDR1 is ENHRY and CDR2 is SYGVKD in the germline V gene. V lost 4 bases, J lost 0 bases, and 10 bases stayed unmatched. The CDR3 runs to 17 residues. This chain's CDR3 is CAISARDRSPMNTEAFF. The CDR3 DNA reads TGTGCCATCAGTGCCCGGGACAGGTCACCCATGAACACTGAAGCTTTCTTT.

In its sample, this clone was seen once. The CDR3 loop is CASSQDRATYEQYF. DNA of the CDR3: TGTGCCAGCAGCCAAGACAGGGCTACCTACGAGCAGTACTTC. The chain joins TRBV6-5 to TRBJ2-7; 7 nucleotides align to TRBD1. The V gene's germline CDR1 is MNHEY and CDR2 SVGAGI. CDR3 length: 14 residues. J was trimmed by 2 bases and V by 6 bases; bases with no gene match: 7.

The chain couples TRBV11-2 to TRBJ1-6; 7 bases are a match to TRBD1. Per germline, CDR1 SGHAT and CDR2 FQNNGV. This CDR3 comprises 15 residues. Trimming took 5 bases from V and 8 from J; bases not matched to a gene: 9. In DNA form, the CDR3 reads TGTGCCAGCAGCCCCGGACAGGTGATTGATTCACCCCTCCACTTT. It is translated as CASSPGQVIDSPLHF.

The chain is built from TRBV20-1 and TRBJ2-3, with D unresolved. The germline gives CDR1 DFQATT, CDR2 SNEGSKA (reference sequence). This CDR3 contains 11 residues. Trimming took off 2 bases at V and 4 bases at J, with 4 bases between the two ends. The CDR3 protein is CSARQPDTQYF. The CDR3 coding sequence is TGCAGTGCTAGACAGCCAGATACGCAGTATTTT.

This clone has just a few counts. The chain couples TRBV19 to TRBJ2-7, with a possible D match to TRBD1 (6 bases). Per germline, CDR1 LNHDA and CDR2 SQIVND (reference sequence). The CDR3 runs 12 residues. V shed 9 bases and J shed 6 bases, with 15 bases lying between them. Here the CDR3 reads CARYTGSCEQYF. The CDR3 nucleotides read TGTGCCAGATATACAGGGAGTTGCGAGCAGTACTTC. The full variable domain, with the rest looked up from reference TRBV19 and TRBJ2-7, is DGGITQSPKYLFRKEGQNVTLSCEQNLNHDAMYWYRQDPGQGLRLIYYSQIVNDFQKGDIAEGYSVSREKKESFPLTVTSAQKNPTAFYLCARYTGSCEQYFGPGTRLTVT.

Worth noting for this clone: Other DNA sequences from this sample encode an identical CDR3 as well. This chain uses TRBV30 with TRBJ2-1; D gene ambiguous. The CDR3 spans 11 residues. With 4 bases removed from V and 2 bases from J, the gap between germline ends came to 3 bases. Germline V CDR1 and CDR2: GTSNPN, SVGIG (reference sequence). CDR3 sequence: CAWTTYNEQFF. DNA of the CDR3: TGTGCCTGGACAACCTACAATGAGCAGTTCTTC.

About this clone: Other DNA sequences from this sample encode an identical CDR3 as well. The gene calls are TRBV5-4 and TRBJ1-5; D unresolved. The germline V gene encodes CDR1 SGHNT and CDR2 YYREEE (reference sequence). Between the trimmed V and J ends, which lost 0 bases and 4 bases, there was a span of 5 bases. This CDR3 is built from 13 residues. In nucleotides, the CDR3 is TGTGCCAGCAGCTTGGACAGTAATCAGCCCCAGCATTTT. Amino acids: CASSLDSNQPQHF.

The chain uses TRBV18 and TRBJ1-1; possibly TRBD1 for D (5 bases). This CDR3 has 15 amino acids. Per germline, CDR1 KGHSH and CDR2 LQKENI. Trimming stripped 6 bases from V and 1 base from J, with 15 bases between. CDR3 protein: CASSEMKGTNTEAFF. CDR3 sequence (DNA): TGTGCCAGCTCTGAGATGAAGGGGACGAACACTGAAGCTTTCTTT.

The gene calls are TRBV7-2 and TRBJ1-3; 7 bases line up with TRBD1. With 5 bases clipped from V and 4 bases from J, the junction kept 5 bases outside the gene matches. Per the germline V gene, CDR1 is SGHTA and CDR2 is FQGNSA. The CDR3 consists of 14 residues. The chain's CDR3 is CASSARGQGNTIYF. DNA of the CDR3: TGTGCCAGCAGCGCAAGGGGACAGGGAAACACCATATATTTT.

The chain uses TRBV7-9 and TRBJ2-2, with a tentative D call TRBD1 (7 bases). Germline V gene lookup returns CDR1 SEHNR and CDR2 FQNEAQ (reference sequence). The germline V and J ends were trimmed by 0 bases and 5 bases, with 13 bases remaining between them. The CDR3 contains 16 residues. The chain's CDR3 is CASSLAGRGVTGELFF. The CDR3 DNA follows: TGTGCCAGCAGCTTAGCCGGCAGGGGGGTGACCGGGGAGCTGTTTTTT.

This clone has just a few counts. The rearrangement joins TRBV3-1 (or the pseudogene TRBV3-2) to TRBJ2-1; TRBD2 is a possible D gene (5 bases). This CDR3 comprises 15 residues. CDR1 LGHDT and CDR2 YNNKEL come from the germline V gene (reference sequence). V was cut by 0 bases and J by 8 bases, with 14 bases left in between. The CDR3 spells CASSQEVFPEDEQFF. DNA for the CDR3: TGTGCCAGCAGCCAAGAGGTTTTCCCGGAGGATGAGCAGTTCTTC.

The chain carries TRBV7-9 and TRBJ1-4, with TRBD1 matching over 11 bases. Germline lookup yields CDR1 SEHNR and CDR2 FQNEAQ (reference sequence). This CDR3 spans 17 amino acids. Unmatched junction bases numbered 10, after V lost 5 bases and J lost 5 bases. CDR3 residues: CASSPDRGQLGNEKLFF. The DNA of the CDR3 is TGTGCCAGCAGCCCGGACAGGGGGCAATTGGGGAATGAAAAACTGTTTTTT. Variable domain in full (rest from reference TRBV7-9 and TRBJ1-4): DTGVSQNPRHKITKRGQNVTFRCDPISEHNRLYWYRQTLGQGPEFLTYFQNEAQLEKSRLLSDRFSAERPKGSFSTLEIQRTEQGDSAMYLCASSPDRGQLGNEKLFFGSGTQLSVL.

The rearrangement joins TRBV7-9 to TRBJ2-7, with D possibly TRBD1 on 6 matching bases. Germline V gene sequence: CDR1 SEHNR, CDR2 FQNEAQ (reference sequence). The CDR3 has 14 amino acids. With 5 bases removed from V and 7 bases from J, the gap between germline ends came to 18 bases. The CDR3 nucleotides are TGTGCCAGCAGCCGGACAGAGACCCCTGGGGAGCAGTACTTC. It specifies CASSRTETPGEQYF.

This clone was counted once. This sequence joins TRBV20-1 and TRBJ1-5; 8 bases match TRBD1. Trimming removed 3 bases from V and 5 bases from J; junction bases left unmatched: 6. CDR1 and CDR2 (germline): DFQATT, SNEGSKA (reference sequence). CDR3 length: 14 amino acids. CDR3 nucleotide sequence: TGCAGTGCTAGTCGCAGGGGGCTGTATCAGCCCCAGCATTTT. Encoded protein: CSASRRGLYQPQHF.

J is TRBJ1-6 and V is TRBV27, with D unclear. Deletions cut 8 bases from V and 9 bases from J, with 11 bases between. CDR3 length equals 12 residues. In germline, CDR1 is MNHEY, CDR2 SMNVEV (reference sequence). The chain's CDR3 is CASGWGSSPLHF. The CDR3 DNA reads TGTGCCAGCGGGTGGGGTAGTTCACCCCTCCACTTT.

V gene TRBV20-1 combines with J gene TRBJ2-7; D is undetermined. Germline CDR1 reads DFQATT; CDR2 reads SNEGSKA (reference sequence). Trimming shortened V by 7 bases and J by 0 bases, and 7 bases separated the two germline ends. This CDR3 contains 11 residues. DNA of the CDR3: TGCAGTGTTGAGGACTCCTACGAGCAGTACTTC. This gives the protein CSVEDSYEQYF.

Written as DNA, the CDR3 is TGTGCCAGCAGCCTAGGACAGGGGGCCACAGATACGCAGTATTTT. Translation: CASSLGQGATDTQYF. The genes are TRBV7-9 and TRBJ2-3, with 11 bases that match TRBD1. In germline, CDR1 is SEHNR, CDR2 FQNEAQ (reference sequence). Trimming at V came to 5 bases and at J to 2 bases, leaving 3 bases not matched to a gene. The CDR3 has 15 amino acids.

CDR3 residues: CASSQEKWARWGYNEQFF. The DNA of the CDR3 is TGTGCCAGCAGCCAAGAAAAATGGGCTAGGTGGGGCTACAATGAGCAGTTCTTC. The chain couples TRBV3-1 (or the pseudogene TRBV3-2) to TRBJ2-1, with D unclear. V was pared by 0 bases and J by 3 bases, with 18 bases between. This CDR3 spans 18 amino acids. CDR1 LGHDT and CDR2 YNNKEL come from the germline V gene (reference sequence).

The gene calls are TRBV18 and TRBJ1-1; no definite D call. The CDR3 is made up of 15 amino acids. The ends were cut back, 0 bases at V and 0 bases at J, with 8 bases in the middle. CDR1 and CDR2 (germline): KGHSH, LQKENI. The CDR3 protein is CASSPPVGVNTEAFF. CDR3 DNA sequence: TGTGCCAGCTCACCACCCGTCGGGGTGAACACTGAAGCTTTCTTT.